The entry below gives a single T cell receptor (beta chain) sequence along with its context. Its matching antigen is unknown. These data belong to a study of T cell responses to AZD1222 COVID-19 vaccine. General observations from the study: Spike-specific TCR breadth rose after two AZD1222 doses, and depth rose as well. Repertoires were obtained solely post-peak T cell response.

TCRdb keeps only in-frame clones here, not all; method: immunoSEQ multiplex PCR. The repertoire holds about 140,000 clones, with 80% to 95% as singletons. The ends were cut back, 6 bases at V and 4 bases at J, with 10 bases in the middle. Germline V gene lookup returns CDR1 SEHNR and CDR2 FQNEAQ (reference sequence). The length of the CDR3 is 13 residues. V is TRBV7-9 and J is TRBJ1-3; the D is unclear. This clonotype was obtained from an adult who received the AZD1222 COVID-19 vaccine. This specimen was peripheral blood, taken 28 days after the second AZD1222 dose. CDR3 residues: CASSLTIGNTIYF. As DNA, the CDR3 is TGTGCCAGCAGTTTGACAATCGGAAACACCATATATTTT.